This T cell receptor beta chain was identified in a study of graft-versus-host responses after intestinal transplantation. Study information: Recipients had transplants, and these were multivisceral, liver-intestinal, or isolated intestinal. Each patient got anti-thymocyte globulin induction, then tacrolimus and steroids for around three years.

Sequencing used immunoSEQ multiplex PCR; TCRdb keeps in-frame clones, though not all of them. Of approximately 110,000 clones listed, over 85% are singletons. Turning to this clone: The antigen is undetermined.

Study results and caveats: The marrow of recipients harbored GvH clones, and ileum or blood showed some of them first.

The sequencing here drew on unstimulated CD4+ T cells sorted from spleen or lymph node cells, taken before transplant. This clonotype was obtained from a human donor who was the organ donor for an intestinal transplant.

The DNA for the CDR3 is TGTGCCAGCAGCCTCGCGGGACACTATGGCTACACCTTC. This codes for CASSLAGHYGYTF. This rearrangement joins TRBV5-6 to TRBJ1-2, with a tentative D call TRBD1 (5 bases). The V gene's germline CDR1 is SGHDT and CDR2 YYEEEE. The germline V and J ends were trimmed by 4 bases and 3 bases, with 10 bases remaining between them. The CDR3 extends over 13 amino acids. Drawing the rest from reference TRBV5-6 and TRBJ1-2, the complete variable domain is DAGVTQSPTHLIKTRGQQVTLRCSPKSGHDTVSWYQQALGQGPQFIFQYYEEEERQRGNFPDRFSGHQFPNYSSELNVNALLLGDSALYLCASSLAGHYGYTFGSGTRLTVV.